This TCR beta chain is drawn from a study of blood T cell repertoires in COVID-19. About the research overall: PBMCs, B-cell-depleted T cells, or T cells were the source of the cDNA or gDNA that made up the material.

The CDR3 consists of 13 residues. Germline V gives CDR1 MDHEN, CDR2 SYDVKM. V shed 6 bases and J shed 2 bases, with 11 bases lying between them. As handled by the study authors: Amplified reference gene primers provided the basis for estimating nucleated cell counts. Repertoires were generated with immunoSEQ multiplex PCR, while TCRdb's copy carries only in-frame clones and drops some. Clone size and the V and J calls come from that table; the DNA yielded D and trimming. The data contain some 150,000 clones, around nine tenths of them singletons. J is TRBJ2-7 and V is TRBV28; D is possibly TRBD1 (6 bases). The TCR comes from a human donor in a cohort sampled during active COVID-19. Material: peripheral blood. CDR3 loop: CASSSGQTYEQYF. CDR3 DNA: TGTGCCAGCAGCTCGGGACAAACCTACGAGCAGTACTTC.